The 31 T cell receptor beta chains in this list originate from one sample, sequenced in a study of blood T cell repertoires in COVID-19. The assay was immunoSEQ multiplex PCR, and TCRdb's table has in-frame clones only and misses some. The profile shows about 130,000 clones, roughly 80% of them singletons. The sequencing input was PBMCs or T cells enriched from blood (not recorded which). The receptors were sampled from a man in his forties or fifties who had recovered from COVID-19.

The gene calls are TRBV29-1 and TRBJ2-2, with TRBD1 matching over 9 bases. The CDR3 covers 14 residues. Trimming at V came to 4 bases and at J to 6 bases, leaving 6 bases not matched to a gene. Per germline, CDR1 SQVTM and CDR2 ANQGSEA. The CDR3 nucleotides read TGCAGCGTTGTTTTGGGACAGGGTGCCGGGGAGCTGTTTTTT. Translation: CSVVLGQGAGELFF.

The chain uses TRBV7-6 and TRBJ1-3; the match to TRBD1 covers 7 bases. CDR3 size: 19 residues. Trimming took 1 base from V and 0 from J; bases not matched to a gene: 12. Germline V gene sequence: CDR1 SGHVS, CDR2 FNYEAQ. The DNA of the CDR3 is TGTGCCAGCAGCTTAGTAGAGGGGACAGATTCCAGCTCTGGAAACACCATATATTTT. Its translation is CASSLVEGTDSSSGNTIYF.

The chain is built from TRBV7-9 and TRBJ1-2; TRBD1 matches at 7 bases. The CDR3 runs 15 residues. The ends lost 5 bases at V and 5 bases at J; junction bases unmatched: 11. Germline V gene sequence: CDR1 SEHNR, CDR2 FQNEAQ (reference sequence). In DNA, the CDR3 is TGTGCCAGCAGCCCGGAAGGGGCAGGGGGGTATGGCTACACCTTC. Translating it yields CASSPEGAGGYGYTF.

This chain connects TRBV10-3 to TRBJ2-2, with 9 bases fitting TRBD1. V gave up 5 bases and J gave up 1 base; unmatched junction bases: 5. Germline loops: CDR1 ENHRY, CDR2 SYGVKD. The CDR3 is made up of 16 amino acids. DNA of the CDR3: TGTGCCATCAGTACAGGGGGCTCCCTGAACACCGGGGAGCTGTTTTTT. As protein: CAISTGGSLNTGELFF.

The CDR3 nucleotides read TGTGCCTGGAGTGCGGTAAGAAATTCACCCCTCCACTTT. Translating gives CAWSAVRNSPLHF. The chain recombines TRBV30 with TRBJ1-6; no definite D call. Germline CDR1 GTSNPN, CDR2 SVGIG (reference sequence). Trimming removed 1 base at V and 7 bases at J, with 8 bases between. The CDR3 sequence is 13 residues long.

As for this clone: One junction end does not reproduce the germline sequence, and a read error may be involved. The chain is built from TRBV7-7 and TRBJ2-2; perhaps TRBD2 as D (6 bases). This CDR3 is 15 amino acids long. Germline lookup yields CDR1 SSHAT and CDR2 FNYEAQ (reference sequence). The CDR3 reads CASSLGGANTGELFF. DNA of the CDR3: TGTGCTAGCAGCTTGGGGGGTGCGAACACCGGGGAGCTGTTTTTT.

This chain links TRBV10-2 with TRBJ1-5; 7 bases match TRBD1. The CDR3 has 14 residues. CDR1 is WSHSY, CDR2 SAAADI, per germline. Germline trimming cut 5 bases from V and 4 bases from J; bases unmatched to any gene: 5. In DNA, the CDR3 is TGCGCCAGCAGTCTAGGGGGCAGGAATCAGCCCCAGCATTTT. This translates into CASSLGGRNQPQHF.

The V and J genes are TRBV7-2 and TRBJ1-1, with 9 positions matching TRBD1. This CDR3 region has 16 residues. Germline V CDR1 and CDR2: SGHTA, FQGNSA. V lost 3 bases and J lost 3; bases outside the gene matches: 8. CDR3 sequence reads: CASSFRGQGSYTEAFF. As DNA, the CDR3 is TGTGCCAGCAGCTTTAGAGGACAGGGGTCGTACACTGAAGCTTTCTTT.

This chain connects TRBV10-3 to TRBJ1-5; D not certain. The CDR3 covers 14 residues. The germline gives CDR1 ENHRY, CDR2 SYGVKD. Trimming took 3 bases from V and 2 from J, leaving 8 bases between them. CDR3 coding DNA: TGTGCCATCAGTGACGGGCGGGGCAATCAGCCCCAGCATTTT. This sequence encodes CAISDGRGNQPQHF.

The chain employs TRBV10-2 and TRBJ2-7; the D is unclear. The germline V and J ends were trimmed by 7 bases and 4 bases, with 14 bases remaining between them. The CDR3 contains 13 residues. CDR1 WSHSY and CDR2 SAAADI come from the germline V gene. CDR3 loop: CASNRVLGYEQYF. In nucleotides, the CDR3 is TGCGCCAGCAATCGGGTTCTGGGTTACGAGCAGTACTTC.

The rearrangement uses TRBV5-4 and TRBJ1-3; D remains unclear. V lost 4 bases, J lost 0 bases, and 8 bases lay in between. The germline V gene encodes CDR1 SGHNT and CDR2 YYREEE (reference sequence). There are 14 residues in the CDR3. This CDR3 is CASSLSRSGNTIYF. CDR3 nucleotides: TGTGCCAGCAGCCTCTCCCGCTCTGGAAACACCATATATTTT.

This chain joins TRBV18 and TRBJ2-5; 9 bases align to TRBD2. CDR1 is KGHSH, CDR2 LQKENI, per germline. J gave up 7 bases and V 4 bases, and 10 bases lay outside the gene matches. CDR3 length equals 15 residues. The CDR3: CASSRGSGGEGTQYF. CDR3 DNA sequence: TGTGCCAGCTCACGTGGTAGCGGGGGCGAAGGGACCCAGTACTTC.

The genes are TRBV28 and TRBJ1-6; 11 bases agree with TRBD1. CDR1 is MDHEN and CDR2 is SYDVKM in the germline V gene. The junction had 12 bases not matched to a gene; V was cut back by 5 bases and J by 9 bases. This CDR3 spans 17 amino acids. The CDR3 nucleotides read TGTGCCAGCAGTCCCGGGACAGGGGGTTATATGAGTTCACCCCTCCACTTT. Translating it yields CASSPGTGGYMSSPLHF.

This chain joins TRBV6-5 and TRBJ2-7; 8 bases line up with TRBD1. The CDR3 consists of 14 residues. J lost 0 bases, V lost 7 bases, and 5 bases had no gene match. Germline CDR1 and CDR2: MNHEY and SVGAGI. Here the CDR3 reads CASTRTGSSYEQYF. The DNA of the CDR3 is TGTGCCAGCACCCGGACAGGGAGCTCCTACGAGCAGTACTTC.

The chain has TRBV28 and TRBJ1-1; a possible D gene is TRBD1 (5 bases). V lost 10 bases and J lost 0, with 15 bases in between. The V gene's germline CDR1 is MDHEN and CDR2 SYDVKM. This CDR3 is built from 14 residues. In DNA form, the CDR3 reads TGTGCCATCGGACGGGGCGGGATGAACACTGAAGCTTTCTTT. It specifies CAIGRGGMNTEAFF.

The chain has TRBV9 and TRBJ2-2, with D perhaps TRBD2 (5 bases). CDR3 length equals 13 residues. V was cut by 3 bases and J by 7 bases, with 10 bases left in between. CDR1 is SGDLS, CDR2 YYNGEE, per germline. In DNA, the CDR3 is TGTGCCAGCAGCGAGGAGGCTCTCGGGGAGCTGTTTTTT. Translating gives CASSEEALGELFF.

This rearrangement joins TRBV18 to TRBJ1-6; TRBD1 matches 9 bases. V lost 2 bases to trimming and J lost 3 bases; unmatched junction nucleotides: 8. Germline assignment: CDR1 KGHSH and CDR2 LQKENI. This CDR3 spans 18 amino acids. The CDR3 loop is CASSPKRQGDFYNSPLHF. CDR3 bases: TGTGCCAGCTCACCAAAGAGACAGGGGGACTTCTATAATTCACCCCTCCACTTT.

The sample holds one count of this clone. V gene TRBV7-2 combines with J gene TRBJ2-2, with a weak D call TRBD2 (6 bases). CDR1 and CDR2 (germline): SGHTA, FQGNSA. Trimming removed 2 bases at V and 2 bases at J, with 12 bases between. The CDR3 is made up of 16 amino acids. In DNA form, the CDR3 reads TGTGCCAGCAGCTTACCGCGCGGGATCAACACCGGGGAGCTGTTTTTT. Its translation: CASSLPRGINTGELFF.

The CDR3 protein is CASSLGRFNQPQHF. CDR3 DNA: TGTGCCAGCAGCCTTGGCAGGTTCAATCAGCCCCAGCATTTT. This rearrangement joins TRBV27 to TRBJ1-5, with D unresolved. This CDR3 has 14 amino acids. Trimming took off 6 bases at V and 3 bases at J, with 12 bases between the two ends. The germline V gene encodes CDR1 MNHEY and CDR2 SMNVEV (reference sequence).

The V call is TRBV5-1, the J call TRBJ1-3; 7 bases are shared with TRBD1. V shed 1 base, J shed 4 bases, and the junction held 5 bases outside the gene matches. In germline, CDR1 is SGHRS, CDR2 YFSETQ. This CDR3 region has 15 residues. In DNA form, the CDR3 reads TGCGCCAGCAGCTTGTCAGGGGGAGAAGGAAACACCATATATTTT. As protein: CASSLSGGEGNTIYF.

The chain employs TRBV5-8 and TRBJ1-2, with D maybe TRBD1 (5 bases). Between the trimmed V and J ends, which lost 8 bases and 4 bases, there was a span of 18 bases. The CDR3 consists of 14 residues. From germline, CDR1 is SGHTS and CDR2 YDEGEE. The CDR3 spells CASERGGSSYGYTF. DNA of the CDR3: TGTGCCAGTGAACGGGGGGGTAGCTCCTATGGCTACACCTTC.

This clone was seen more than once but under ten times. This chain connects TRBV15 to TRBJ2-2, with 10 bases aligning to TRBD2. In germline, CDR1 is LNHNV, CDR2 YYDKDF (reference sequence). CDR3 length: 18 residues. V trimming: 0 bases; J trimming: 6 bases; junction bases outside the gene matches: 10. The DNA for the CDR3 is TGTGCCACCAGCAGAGATCTCTTAGCGGGGGGTACTCCCGGGGAGCTGTTTTTT. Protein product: CATSRDLLAGGTPGELFF.

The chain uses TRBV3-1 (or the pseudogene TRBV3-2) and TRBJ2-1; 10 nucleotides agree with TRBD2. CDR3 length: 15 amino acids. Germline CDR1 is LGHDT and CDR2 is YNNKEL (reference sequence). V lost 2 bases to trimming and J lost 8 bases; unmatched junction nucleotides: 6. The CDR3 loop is CASSQISGGVYEQFF. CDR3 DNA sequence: TGTGCCAGCAGCCAAATAAGCGGGGGGGTCTATGAGCAGTTCTTC.

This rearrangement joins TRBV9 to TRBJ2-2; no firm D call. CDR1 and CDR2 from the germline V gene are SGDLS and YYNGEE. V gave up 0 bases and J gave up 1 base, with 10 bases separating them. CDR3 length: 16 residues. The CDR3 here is CASSVAPLRNTGELFF. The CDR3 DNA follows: TGTGCCAGCAGCGTAGCTCCCCTTCGGAACACCGGGGAGCTGTTTTTT.

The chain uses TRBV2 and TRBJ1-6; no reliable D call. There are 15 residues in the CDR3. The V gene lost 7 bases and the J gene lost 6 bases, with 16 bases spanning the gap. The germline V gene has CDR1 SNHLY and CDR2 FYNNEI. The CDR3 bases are TGTGCCAGCACCCGGGGAACCTTTGGTAATTCACCCCTCCACTTT. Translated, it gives CASTRGTFGNSPLHF.

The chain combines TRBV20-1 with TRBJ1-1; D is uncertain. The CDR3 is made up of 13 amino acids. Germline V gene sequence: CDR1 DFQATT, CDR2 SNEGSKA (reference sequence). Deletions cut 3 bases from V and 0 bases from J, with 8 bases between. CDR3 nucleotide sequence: TGCAGTGCTAGTCGGAGTATGAACACTGAAGCTTTCTTT. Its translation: CSASRSMNTEAFF.

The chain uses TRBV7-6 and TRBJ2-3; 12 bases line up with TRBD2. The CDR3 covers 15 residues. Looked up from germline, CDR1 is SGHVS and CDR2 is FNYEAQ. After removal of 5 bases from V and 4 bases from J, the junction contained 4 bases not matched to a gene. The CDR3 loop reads CASSQLAGGADTQYF. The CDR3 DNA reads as TGTGCCAGCAGCCAACTAGCGGGGGGTGCAGATACGCAGTATTTT.

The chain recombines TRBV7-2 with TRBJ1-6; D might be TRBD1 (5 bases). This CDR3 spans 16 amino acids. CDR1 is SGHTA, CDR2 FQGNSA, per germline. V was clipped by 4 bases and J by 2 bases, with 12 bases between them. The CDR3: CASSSDTDPYNSPLHF. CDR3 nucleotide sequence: TGTGCCAGCAGCTCGGACACGGACCCCTATAATTCACCCCTCCACTTT.

The CDR3 bases are TGTGCCAGCACCCAGACTACAGGGCCGCGAGAGCAGTACTTC. This gives the protein CASTQTTGPREQYF. The J gene is TRBJ2-7, the V gene TRBV7-9, with D possibly TRBD1 on 6 matching bases. V gave up 7 bases and J gave up 7 bases, with 20 bases separating them. Germline values: CDR1 SEHNR, CDR2 FQNEAQ (reference sequence). CDR3 length equals 14 residues. Looking up the rest from reference TRBV7-9 and TRBJ2-7 gives the full variable domain: DTGVSQNPRHKITKRGQNVTFRCDPISEHNRLYWYRQTLGQGPEFLTYFQNEAQLEKSRLLSDRFSAERPKGSFSTLEIQRTEQGDSAMYLCASTQTTGPREQYFGPGTRLTVT.

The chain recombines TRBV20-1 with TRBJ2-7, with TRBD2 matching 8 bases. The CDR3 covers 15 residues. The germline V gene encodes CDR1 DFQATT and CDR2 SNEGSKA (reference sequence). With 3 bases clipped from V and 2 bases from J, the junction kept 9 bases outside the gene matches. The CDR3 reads CSASGVGRATYEQYF. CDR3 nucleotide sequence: TGCAGTGCTAGTGGGGTCGGGAGGGCGACCTACGAGCAGTACTTC.

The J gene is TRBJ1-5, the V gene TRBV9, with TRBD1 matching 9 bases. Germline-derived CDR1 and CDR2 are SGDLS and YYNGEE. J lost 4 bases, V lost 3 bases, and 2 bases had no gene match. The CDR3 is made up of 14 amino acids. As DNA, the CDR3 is TGTGCCAGCAGCGCGACAGGGGGTAATCAGCCCCAGCATTTT. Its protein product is CASSATGGNQPQHF.